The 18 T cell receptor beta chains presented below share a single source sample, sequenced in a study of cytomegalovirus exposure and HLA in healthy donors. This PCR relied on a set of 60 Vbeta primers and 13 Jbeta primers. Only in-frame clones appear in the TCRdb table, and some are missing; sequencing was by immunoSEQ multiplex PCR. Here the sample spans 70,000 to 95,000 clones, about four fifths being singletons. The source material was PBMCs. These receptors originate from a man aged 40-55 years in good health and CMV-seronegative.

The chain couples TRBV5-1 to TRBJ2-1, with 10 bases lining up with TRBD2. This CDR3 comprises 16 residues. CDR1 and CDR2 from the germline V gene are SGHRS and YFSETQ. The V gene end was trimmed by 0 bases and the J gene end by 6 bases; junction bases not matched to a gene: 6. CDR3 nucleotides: TGCGCCAGCAGCTTGGGGCTAGCGGGAGCCCTCAATGAGCAGTTCTTC. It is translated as CASSLGLAGALNEQFF.

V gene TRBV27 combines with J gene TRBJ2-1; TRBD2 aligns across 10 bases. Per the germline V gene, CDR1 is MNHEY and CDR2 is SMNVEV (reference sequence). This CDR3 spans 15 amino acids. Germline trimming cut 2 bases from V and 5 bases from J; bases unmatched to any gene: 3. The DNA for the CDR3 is TGTGCCAGCAGTTTACTAGCGGGAGTTAACAATGAGCAGTTCTTC. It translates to CASSLLAGVNNEQFF.

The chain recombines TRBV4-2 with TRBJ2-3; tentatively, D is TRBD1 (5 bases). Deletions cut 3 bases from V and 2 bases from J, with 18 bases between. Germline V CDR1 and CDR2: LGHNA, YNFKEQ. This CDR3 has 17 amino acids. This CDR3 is CASSHGQDIPPTDTQYF. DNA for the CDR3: TGTGCCAGCAGCCATGGTCAGGACATCCCTCCCACAGATACGCAGTATTTT.

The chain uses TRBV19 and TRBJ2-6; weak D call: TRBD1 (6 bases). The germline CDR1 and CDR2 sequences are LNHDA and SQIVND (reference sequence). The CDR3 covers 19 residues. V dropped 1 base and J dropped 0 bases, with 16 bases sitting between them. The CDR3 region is CASSIAGQRGYSGANVLTF. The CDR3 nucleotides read TGTGCCAGTAGTATAGCAGGACAGAGAGGGTACTCTGGGGCCAACGTCCTGACTTTC.

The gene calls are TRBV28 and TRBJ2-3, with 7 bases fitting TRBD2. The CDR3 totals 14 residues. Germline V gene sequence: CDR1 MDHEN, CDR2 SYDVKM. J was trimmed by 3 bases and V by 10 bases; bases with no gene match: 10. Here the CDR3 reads CATIPGGRTDTQYF. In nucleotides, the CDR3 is TGTGCCACGATCCCGGGGGGACGTACAGATACGCAGTATTTT.

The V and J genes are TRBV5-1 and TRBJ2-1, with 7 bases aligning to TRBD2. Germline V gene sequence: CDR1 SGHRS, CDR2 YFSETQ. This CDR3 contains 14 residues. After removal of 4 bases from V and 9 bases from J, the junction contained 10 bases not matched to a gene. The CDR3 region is CASSGGGDATEQFF. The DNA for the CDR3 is TGCGCCAGCAGCGGTGGGGGGGATGCGACTGAGCAGTTCTTC.

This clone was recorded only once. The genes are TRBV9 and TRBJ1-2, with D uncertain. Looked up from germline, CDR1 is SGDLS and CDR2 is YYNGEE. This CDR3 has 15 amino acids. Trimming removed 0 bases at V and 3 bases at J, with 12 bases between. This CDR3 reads CASSVEGWGDYGYTF. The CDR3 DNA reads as TGTGCCAGCAGCGTAGAAGGTTGGGGAGACTATGGCTACACCTTC. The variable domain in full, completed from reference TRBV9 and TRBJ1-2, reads DSGVTQTPKHLITATGQRVTLRCSPRSGDLSVYWYQQSLDQGLQFLIQYYNGEERAKGNILERFSAQQFPDLHSELNLSSLELGDSALYFCASSVEGWGDYGYTFGSGTRLTVV.

The DNA for the CDR3 is TGTGCCAGCAGTTTAAATCCGGGGAAAGAGACCCAGTACTTC. Translation: CASSLNPGKETQYF. This chain connects TRBV28 to TRBJ2-5; TRBD2 might be the D (5 bases). The ends were cut back, 2 bases at V and 3 bases at J, with 10 bases in the middle. Germline loops: CDR1 MDHEN, CDR2 SYDVKM. The CDR3 totals 14 residues. Full variable domain (missing parts from reference TRBV28 and TRBJ2-5): DVKVTQSSRYLVKRTGEKVFLECVQDMDHENMFWYRQDPGLGLRLIYFSYDVKMKEKGDIPEGYSVSREKKERFSLILESASTNQTSMYLCASSLNPGKETQYFGPGTRLLVL.

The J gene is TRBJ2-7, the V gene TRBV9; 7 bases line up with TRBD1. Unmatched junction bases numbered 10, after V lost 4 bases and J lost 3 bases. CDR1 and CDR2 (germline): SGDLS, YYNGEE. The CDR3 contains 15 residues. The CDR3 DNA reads TGTGCCAGCAGCCCTCGCACAGGGGCCGTCTACGAGCAGTACTTC. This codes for CASSPRTGAVYEQYF.

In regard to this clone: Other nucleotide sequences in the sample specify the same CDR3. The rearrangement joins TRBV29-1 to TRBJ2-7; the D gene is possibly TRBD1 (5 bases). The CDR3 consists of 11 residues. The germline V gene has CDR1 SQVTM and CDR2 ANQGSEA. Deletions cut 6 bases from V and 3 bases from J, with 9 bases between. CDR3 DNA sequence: TGCAGCGTGCAGGGTTACTACGAGCAGTACTTC. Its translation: CSVQGYYEQYF.

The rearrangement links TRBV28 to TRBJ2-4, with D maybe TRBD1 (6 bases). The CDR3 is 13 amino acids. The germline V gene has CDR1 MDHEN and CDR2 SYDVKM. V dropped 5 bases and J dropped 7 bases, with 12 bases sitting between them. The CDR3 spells CASSAGTLNIQYF. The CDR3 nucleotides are TGTGCCAGCAGTGCCGGGACATTGAACATTCAGTACTTC.

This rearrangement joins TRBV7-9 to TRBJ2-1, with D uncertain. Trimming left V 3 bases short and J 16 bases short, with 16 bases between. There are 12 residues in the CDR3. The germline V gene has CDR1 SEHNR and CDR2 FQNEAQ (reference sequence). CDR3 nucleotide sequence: TGTGCCAGCAGCTTGGAGACTCAGCTATACTTCTTC. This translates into CASSLETQLYFF.

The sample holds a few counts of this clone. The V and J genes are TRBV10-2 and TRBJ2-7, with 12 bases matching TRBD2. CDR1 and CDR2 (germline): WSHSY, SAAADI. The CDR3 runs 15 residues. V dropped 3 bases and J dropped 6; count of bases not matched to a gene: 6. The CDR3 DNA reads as TGCGCCAGCAGTGAAGCGACTAGCGGGAGAGGCGAGCAGTACTTC. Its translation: CASSEATSGRGEQYF.

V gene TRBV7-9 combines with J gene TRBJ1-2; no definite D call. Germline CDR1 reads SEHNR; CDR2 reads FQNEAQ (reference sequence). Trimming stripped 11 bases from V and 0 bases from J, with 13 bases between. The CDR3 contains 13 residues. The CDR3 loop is CAGSVGANYGYTF. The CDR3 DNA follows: TGTGCCGGGAGTGTGGGAGCTAACTATGGCTACACCTTC.

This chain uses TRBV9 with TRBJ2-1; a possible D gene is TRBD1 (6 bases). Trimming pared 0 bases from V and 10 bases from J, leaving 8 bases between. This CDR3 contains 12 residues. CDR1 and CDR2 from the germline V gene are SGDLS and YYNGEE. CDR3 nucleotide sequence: TGTGCCAGCAGCGTAGGTGGACAGGAGCAGTTCTTC. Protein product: CASSVGGQEQFF.

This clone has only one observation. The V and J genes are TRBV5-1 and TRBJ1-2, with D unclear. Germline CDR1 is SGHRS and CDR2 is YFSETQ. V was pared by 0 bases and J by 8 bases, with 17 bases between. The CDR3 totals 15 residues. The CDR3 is CASSLARDGLGGYTF. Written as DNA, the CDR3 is TGCGCCAGCAGCTTGGCCCGGGATGGCTTGGGAGGCTACACCTTC.

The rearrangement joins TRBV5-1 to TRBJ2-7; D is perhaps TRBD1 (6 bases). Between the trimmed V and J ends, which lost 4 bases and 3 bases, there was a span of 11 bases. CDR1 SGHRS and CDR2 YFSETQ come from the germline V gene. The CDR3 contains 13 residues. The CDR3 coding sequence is TGCGCCAGCAGCCCTACAGGGAACTACGAGCAGTACTTC. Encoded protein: CASSPTGNYEQYF.

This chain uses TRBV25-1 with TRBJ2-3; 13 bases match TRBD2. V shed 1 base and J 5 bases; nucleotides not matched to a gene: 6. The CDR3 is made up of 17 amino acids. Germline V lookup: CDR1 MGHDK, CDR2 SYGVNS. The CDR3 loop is CASSELETSGRKDTQYF. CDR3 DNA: TGTGCCAGCAGTGAATTGGAGACTAGCGGGAGGAAAGATACGCAGTATTTT.